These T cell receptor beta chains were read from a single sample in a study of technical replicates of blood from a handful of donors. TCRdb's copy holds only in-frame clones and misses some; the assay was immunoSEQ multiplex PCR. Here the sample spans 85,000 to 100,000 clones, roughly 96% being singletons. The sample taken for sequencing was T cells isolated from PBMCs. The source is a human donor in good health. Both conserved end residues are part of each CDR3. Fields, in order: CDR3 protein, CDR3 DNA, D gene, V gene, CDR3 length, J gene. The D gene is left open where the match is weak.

CASSFLGGATNEQFF,TGTGCCAGCAGTTTTCTAGGGGGGGCGACCAATGAGCAGTTCTTC,.,TRBV27,15,TRBJ2-1
CASSFQGRVDGYTF,TGCGCCAGCAGCTTTCAGGGGAGAGTGGATGGCTACACCTTC,.,TRBV5-1,14,TRBJ1-2
CASSGARKNGEQFF,TGTGCCAGCTCTGGGGCTAGAAAAAATGGTGAGCAGTTCTTC,.,TRBV6-5,14,TRBJ2-1
CASSVTTGADGGYTF,TGCGCCAGCAGTGTGACGACAGGGGCTGATGGAGGCTACACCTTC,TRBD1,TRBV5-1,15,TRBJ1-2
CASSIWRSSGNTIYF,TGTGCCAGTAGTATTTGGCGGAGCTCTGGAAACACCATATATTTT,.,TRBV19,15,TRBJ1-3
CASSQVAKGIYNEQFF,TGCGCCAGCAGCCAAGTTGCTAAGGGGATCTACAATGAGCAGTTCTTC,.,TRBV4-1,16,TRBJ2-1
CASSPPAGYEQYF,TGTGCCAGCAGCCCCCCGGCAGGCTACGAGCAGTACTTC,.,TRBV9,13,TRBJ2-7
CSVEGAEGETQYF,TGCAGCGTTGAGGGGGCCGAAGGAGAGACCCAGTACTTC,.,TRBV29-1,13,TRBJ2-5
CASSLDGGTGVYGYTF,TGTGCCAGCAGCTTAGACGGGGGAACAGGGGTATACGGCTACACCTTC,TRBD1,TRBV11-2,16,TRBJ1-2
CASRRWALTDTQYF,TGTGCCAGCAGAAGATGGGCACTCACAGATACGCAGTATTTT,.,TRBV2,14,TRBJ2-3
CASRRDLSTGELFF,TGTGCCAGCAGGAGGGACTTATCCACCGGGGAGCTGTTTTTT,.,TRBV9,14,TRBJ2-2